The 26 T cell receptor beta chains presented below share a single source sample, sequenced in a study of blood T cell repertoires in COVID-19. Data came from immunoSEQ multiplex PCR; TCRdb stores just in-frame clones and leaves some out. The sample has roughly 570,000 clones; roughly 89% are singletons. The material sequenced was peripheral blood. Source of these receptors: a woman between 50 and 59 years old with COVID-19, enrolled during active disease.

The V and J genes are TRBV4-2 and TRBJ1-2, with D unresolved. CDR1 and CDR2 from the germline V gene are LGHNA and YNFKEQ. Trimming stripped 6 bases from V and 8 bases from J, with 13 bases between. The CDR3 totals 12 residues. In nucleotides, the CDR3 is TGTGCCAGCAGAATATTTGAGGGCGGCTACACCTTC. This sequence encodes CASRIFEGGYTF.

The V and J genes are TRBV6-2 or TRBV6-3 and TRBJ2-7, with TRBD1 matching 9 bases. Germline-derived CDR1 and CDR2 are MNHEY and SVGEGT. The CDR3 covers 14 residues. The V gene end was trimmed by 2 bases and the J gene end by 5 bases; junction bases not matched to a gene: 4. Here the CDR3 DNA reads TGTGCCAGCAGTTACCGACAGGGGGTGCACGAGCAGTACTTC. This sequence encodes CASSYRQGVHEQYF.

This chain links TRBV5-4 with TRBJ1-2; perhaps TRBD1 as D (5 bases). Germline CDR1 and CDR2: SGHNT and YYREEE (reference sequence). The CDR3 loop spans 14 amino acids. V dropped 0 bases and J dropped 8 bases, with 14 bases sitting between them. The CDR3 coding sequence is TGTGCCAGCAGCTTGGTGGCAGGGACTGGCGGCTACACCTTC. Translating it yields CASSLVAGTGGYTF.

This sequence joins TRBV5-1 and TRBJ1-1; no clear D gene. Between the trimmed V and J ends, which lost 2 bases and 7 bases, there was a span of 6 bases. This CDR3 is 11 amino acids long. The V gene's germline CDR1 is SGHRS and CDR2 YFSETQ. The CDR3 DNA is TGCGCCAGCAGCTTATCAGGTGAAGCTTTCTTT. Translated: CASSLSGEAFF.

This chain joins TRBV19 and TRBJ1-2, with 12 bases aligning to TRBD1. This CDR3 is built from 15 residues. J was trimmed by 2 bases and V by 3 bases; bases with no gene match: 1. The germline V gene encodes CDR1 LNHDA and CDR2 SQIVND (reference sequence). The CDR3 nucleotides read TGTGCCAGTAGTATGGGACAGGGGGCGAACTATGGCTACACCTTC. Its translation: CASSMGQGANYGYTF.

V and J are TRBV4-1 and TRBJ1-5; D unclear. Trimming removed 3 bases from V and 10 bases from J, with 13 bases in between. The germline V gene encodes CDR1 MGHRA and CDR2 YSYEKL. The CDR3 runs 13 residues. CDR3 bases: TGCGCCAGCAGCCATGGTACGACGGGACCCCAGCATTTT. Its translation: CASSHGTTGPQHF.

The rearrangement uses TRBV30 and TRBJ2-7, with TRBD1 identical over 12 bases. CDR1 GTSNPN and CDR2 SVGIG come from the germline V gene (reference sequence). V dropped 7 bases and J dropped 6; count of bases not matched to a gene: 4. The length of the CDR3 is 12 residues. The CDR3 DNA sequence: TGTGCCTTCCGGGACAGGGGGCTCGAGCAGTACTTC. Translated, it gives CAFRDRGLEQYF.

The chain combines TRBV10-3 with TRBJ2-7, with 8 bases fitting TRBD1. Germline CDR1 reads ENHRY; CDR2 reads SYGVKD. J lost 6 bases, V lost 10 bases, and 11 bases had no gene match. The CDR3 is 13 residues long. CDR3 DNA sequence: TGTGCCACCTGGGGACAGGAGGTTCGCGAGCAGTACTTC. Translating gives CATWGQEVREQYF.

The J gene is TRBJ2-1, the V gene TRBV15, with 8 bases identical to TRBD2. The CDR3 loop spans 16 amino acids. Germline CDR1 and CDR2: LNHNV and YYDKDF (reference sequence). V trimming: 0 bases; J trimming: 8 bases; junction bases outside the gene matches: 9. In nucleotides, the CDR3 is TGTGCCACCAGCAGAGAGGCGAGCGGGGGCTTCGATGAGCAGTTCTTC. It specifies CATSREASGGFDEQFF.

V is TRBV29-1 and J is TRBJ1-1, with D possibly matching TRBD1 (5 bases). The CDR3 runs 12 residues. V shed 4 bases and J shed 6 bases, with 12 bases lying between them. Per the germline V gene, CDR1 is SQVTM and CDR2 is ANQGSEA. This CDR3 is CSVGEGASEAFF. The DNA for the CDR3 is TGCAGCGTTGGCGAAGGGGCCTCTGAAGCTTTCTTT.

V gene TRBV6-5 combines with J gene TRBJ1-4; no clear D. CDR1 and CDR2 from the germline V gene are MNHEY and SVGAGI. The CDR3 consists of 13 residues. The ends were cut back, 10 bases at V and 4 bases at J, with 13 bases in the middle. CDR3 region: CATQRGDNEKLFF. The CDR3 DNA sequence: TGTGCCACCCAGCGGGGAGATAATGAAAAACTGTTTTTT.

The chain links TRBV14 to TRBJ1-1; a possible D gene is TRBD1 (5 bases). V was pared by 5 bases and J by 4 bases, with 14 bases between. The CDR3 is made up of 14 amino acids. Germline-derived CDR1 and CDR2 are SGHDN and FVKESK. The CDR3 bases are TGTGCCAGCAGCAAATCCCCGGGGGGCACTGAAGCTTTCTTT. Encoded protein: CASSKSPGGTEAFF.

Details on this clone: Other DNA variants within this sample encode the same CDR3. This chain links TRBV11-2 with TRBJ1-2; TRBD1 is a possible D gene (6 bases). Germline loops: CDR1 SGHAT, CDR2 FQNNGV. With 1 base removed from V and 4 bases from J, the gap between germline ends came to 7 bases. This CDR3 region has 13 residues. The CDR3: CASSLGGGYGYTF. CDR3 sequence (DNA): TGTGCCAGCAGCTTAGGAGGGGGCTATGGCTACACCTTC.

The J gene is TRBJ1-1, the V gene TRBV28; no reliable D call. V lost 3 bases and J lost 8, with 10 bases in between. The length of the CDR3 is 12 residues. Germline lookup yields CDR1 MDHEN and CDR2 SYDVKM. The CDR3 is CASSFTRVEAFF. In DNA, the CDR3 is TGTGCCAGCAGTTTTACGAGGGTAGAAGCTTTCTTT.

The V call is TRBV9, the J call TRBJ2-2; weak D call: TRBD1 (6 bases). This CDR3 is 16 amino acids long. Trimming removed 4 bases from V and 6 bases from J, with 19 bases in between. Germline loops: CDR1 SGDLS, CDR2 YYNGEE. CDR3 nucleotides: TGTGCCAGCAGCCCTCTCCATCTCACAGGGTCCGGGGAGCTGTTTTTT. This sequence encodes CASSPLHLTGSGELFF. Filled out from reference TRBV9 and TRBJ2-2, the complete variable domain reads DSGVTQTPKHLITATGQRVTLRCSPRSGDLSVYWYQQSLDQGLQFLIQYYNGEERAKGNILERFSAQQFPDLHSELNLSSLELGDSALYFCASSPLHLTGSGELFFGEGSRLTVL.

The chain combines TRBV24-1 with TRBJ2-5; 8 bases line up with TRBD2. CDR1 KGHDR and CDR2 SFDVKD come from the germline V gene. CDR3 length equals 12 residues. With 11 bases clipped from V and 3 bases from J, the junction kept 4 bases outside the gene matches. The DNA for the CDR3 is TGTGCCATTTCGACTAGCGAAGAGACCCAGTACTTC. Encoded protein: CAISTSEETQYF.

The chain couples TRBV5-4 to TRBJ2-1; 16 bases map to TRBD2. The CDR3 is made up of 17 amino acids. Germline V gene lookup returns CDR1 SGHNT and CDR2 YYREEE (reference sequence). V lost 4 bases, J lost 7 bases, and 8 bases stayed unmatched. Here the CDR3 DNA reads TGTGCCAGCAGCCCCGGGACTAGCGGGGGGGCCCCTAATGAGCAGTTCTTC. This encodes CASSPGTSGGAPNEQFF.

The chain uses TRBV11-2 and TRBJ2-2, with 9 bases identical to TRBD1. The CDR3 is made up of 19 amino acids. CDR1 SGHAT and CDR2 FQNNGV come from the germline V gene. J lost 5 bases, V lost 2 bases, and 15 bases had no gene match. CDR3 coding DNA: TGTGCCAGCAGCTTAAGGGGGACAGGGATACGGGGGTCGACCGGGGAGCTGTTTTTT. Protein: CASSLRGTGIRGSTGELFF.

The chain recombines TRBV12-3 or TRBV12-4 with TRBJ1-1; D is perhaps TRBD1 (5 bases). V was cut by 5 bases and J by 5 bases, with 9 bases left in between. The CDR3 totals 12 residues. DNA of the CDR3: TGTGCCAGCAGTCCAGGGAGGACTGAAGCTTTCTTT. This gives the protein CASSPGRTEAFF.

The chain employs TRBV6-5 and TRBJ1-1, with D perhaps matching TRBD1 (5 bases). V lost 5 bases, J lost 0 bases, and 10 bases lay in between. The CDR3 length is 14 residues. Per germline, CDR1 MNHEY and CDR2 SVGAGI. CDR3 nucleotides: TGTGCCAGCAGTACCACAGGATTGAACACTGAAGCTTTCTTT. It specifies CASSTTGLNTEAFF.

The chain has TRBV28 and TRBJ1-3, with D uncertain. The CDR3 contains 14 residues. Germline V lookup: CDR1 MDHEN, CDR2 SYDVKM. V lost 2 bases and J 6 bases, leaving 11 bases between the germline ends. CDR3 nucleotides: TGTGCCAGCAGTTTACCCCCGACACTAAACACCATATATTTT. Its protein product is CASSLPPTLNTIYF. The full variable domain, in which reference TRBV28 and TRBJ1-3 provide the parts outside the CDR3, is DVKVTQSSRYLVKRTGEKVFLECVQDMDHENMFWYRQDPGLGLRLIYFSYDVKMKEKGDIPEGYSVSREKKERFSLILESASTNQTSMYLCASSLPPTLNTIYFGEGSWLTVV.

The chain couples TRBV27 to TRBJ2-3; 14 bases match TRBD2. CDR3 length equals 20 residues. Germline assignment: CDR1 MNHEY and CDR2 SMNVEV (reference sequence). Trimming took 6 bases from V and 4 from J; bases not matched to a gene: 18. CDR3 nucleotides: TGTGCCAGCAGCCTCCTAAACTTCGCCGGGACTAGCGGGGGCCCAGATACGCAGTATTTT. Its protein is CASSLLNFAGTSGGPDTQYF.

V is TRBV2 and J is TRBJ1-2, with a tentative D call TRBD1 (6 bases). Germline V gene data show CDR1 as SNHLY and CDR2 as FYNNEI. There are 14 residues in the CDR3. V gave up 6 bases and J gave up 3 bases, with 14 bases separating them. The CDR3 nucleotides read TGTGCCAGCAGAGTTTTACAGGGTGACTATGGCTACACCTTC. Amino acids: CASRVLQGDYGYTF.

The V and J genes are TRBV7-9 and TRBJ2-7; 7 bases fit TRBD1. The CDR3 has 15 residues. The V gene end was trimmed by 11 bases and the J gene end by 5 bases; junction bases not matched to a gene: 18. In germline, CDR1 is SEHNR, CDR2 FQNEAQ (reference sequence). CDR3 DNA sequence: TGTGCCGGGGGCGGTACCGGACAGGTTGCCGACGAGCAGTACTTC. Translated: CAGGGTGQVADEQYF.

The chain is built from TRBV19 and TRBJ2-6; TRBD1 matches at 8 bases. V shed 3 bases and J 2 bases; nucleotides not matched to a gene: 6. The CDR3 extends over 17 amino acids. Germline assignment: CDR1 LNHDA and CDR2 SQIVND (reference sequence). DNA of the CDR3: TGTGCCAGTAGTATCGTGGGACAGGACGCTGGGGCCAACGTCCTGACTTTC. It yields the protein CASSIVGQDAGANVLTF.

As regards this clone: Different DNA sequences within this sample yield the same CDR3. The V call is TRBV18, the J call TRBJ2-3; D ambiguous. V was trimmed by 3 bases and J by 4 bases, leaving 8 bases between them. CDR1 is KGHSH and CDR2 is LQKENI in the germline V gene. The CDR3 runs to 13 residues. CDR3 DNA sequence: TGTGCCAGCTCACCCCCCTCAGCAGATACGCAGTATTTT. This codes for CASSPPSADTQYF.